This TCR beta chain was sequenced during a study of blood T cells in healthy people across ages. Germline V gene sequence: CDR1 DFQATT, CDR2 SNEGSKA (reference sequence). The CDR3 runs to 13 residues. V was clipped by 5 bases and J by 5 bases; unmatched bases: 3. Many counts were recorded for this clonotype. Next came a second PCR, run for about 6 to 11 cycles, which used a sample-barcoded 5' primer along with a J-beta primer mix. One entry per CDR3 protein results from TCRdb running MiXCR on the 5' RACE reads. The table shows around 1.7 million distinct CDR3 sequences, with roughly 30% occurring only once.

The sequenced sample consisted of blood. This chain uses TRBV20-1 with TRBJ1-4; TRBD1 aligns across 9 bases. The receptor's source is a woman aged 30 to 39 in good health. For the CDR3, the DNA is TGCAGTGCTCTAGACAGGGGGAATGAAAAACTGTTTTTT. This gives the protein CSALDRGNEKLFF.